This TCR beta chain was observed in a study of T cell repertoires in cytomegalovirus infection. Turning to this clonotype: What it binds is not known.

TCRdb itself ran the reads through MiXCR, one entry per CDR3 protein. The sample shows 55,000 to 70,000 distinct CDR3 sequences, around 34% of them seen only once. The CDR3 totals 17 residues. V dropped 6 bases and J dropped 3 bases, with 21 bases sitting between them. Germline CDR1 reads MNHNS; CDR2 reads SASEGT. Study conclusions and caveats: CMV carriers having the relevant HLA were flagged by cumulative public TCR beta family frequency.

The specimen sequenced was PBMCs, sequenced either directly or after in vitro stimulation (not recorded which). The V gene is TRBV6-1, the J gene TRBJ2-1; possibly TRBD2 for D (6 bases). The clonotype comes from a human donor in good health (CMV status not recorded). Some clones in this sample may be carry-over from other donors' samples. CDR3 sequence (DNA): TGTGCCAGCAGCGCGGTGAGTAGCGGTTCCGGCTACAATGAGCAGTTCTTC. It specifies CASSAVSSGSGYNEQFF.